These 6 T cell receptor beta chains came from one sample sequenced in a study of OX40 agonist ivuxolimab in advanced cancers. Clones were read by immunoSEQ multiplex PCR, and TCRdb kept only the in-frame ones, dropping some. The sample contains 25,000 to 40,000 clones, about 88% of which appear only once. This material consisted of CD4+ or CD8+ T cells sorted from blood, taken in a trial of the OX40 agonist ivuxolimab. These receptors were obtained from an adult with an advanced solid tumor such as melanoma, head and neck, liver or kidney cancer.

Within the sample, this clone is medium-sized. The chain carries TRBV4-3 and TRBJ1-1; 7 bases match TRBD1. The germline V gene encodes CDR1 LGHNA and CDR2 YSLEER. Trimming cost V 5 bases and J 5 bases; bases outside gene matches: 5. CDR3 size: 13 residues. The CDR3 reads CASSRGPGTEAFF. CDR3 in DNA: TGCGCCAGCAGCAGGGGGCCGGGGACTGAAGCTTTCTTT.

This clone was counted ten times or more. V and J are TRBV2 and TRBJ1-3; possible D gene TRBD1, 5 bases. Germline V gene sequence: CDR1 SNHLY, CDR2 FYNNEI. The V and J ends lost 4 bases and 8 bases respectively, with 18 bases between them. This CDR3 is 15 amino acids long. CDR3 region: CASSAMGLGGDTIYF. The CDR3 nucleotides are TGTGCCAGCAGTGCCATGGGGCTTGGAGGCGACACCATATATTTT.

This chain links TRBV10-3 with TRBJ1-5; the D gene is possibly TRBD1 (5 bases). This CDR3 contains 13 residues. The germline gives CDR1 ENHRY, CDR2 SYGVKD. The germline V and J ends were trimmed by 10 bases and 1 base, with 11 bases remaining between them. The CDR3 nucleotides read TGTGCCACGACGACAGCGAGCAATCAGCCCCAGCATTTT. Amino acid sequence: CATTTASNQPQHF.

The chain uses TRBV9 and TRBJ2-3; D gene ambiguous. The CDR3 is 15 amino acids. V was cut by 4 bases and J by 5 bases, with 17 bases left in between. Germline CDR1 is SGDLS and CDR2 is YYNGEE. For the CDR3, the DNA is TGTGCCAGCAGCTCCTACGTCGGTCAAGGAGATACGCAGTATTTT. Its translation is CASSSYVGQGDTQYF.

DNA for the CDR3: TGTGCCAGCAGTATGCGGGTGGGGGTTTACGAGCAGTACTTC. This encodes CASSMRVGVYEQYF. V usage is TRBV6-1 and J usage is TRBJ2-7; D possibly matches TRBD1 or TRBD2 (5 bases each). The CDR3 has 14 residues. CDR1 and CDR2 from the germline V gene are MNHNS and SASEGT. Trimming shortened V by 5 bases and J by 4 bases, and 15 bases separated the two germline ends.

In its sample, this clone ranks as medium-sized. The chain uses TRBV7-9 and TRBJ2-2; TRBD1 aligns across 8 bases. The junction had 6 bases not matched to a gene; V was cut back by 5 bases and J by 4 bases. The CDR3 contains 15 residues. Germline V lookup: CDR1 SEHNR, CDR2 FQNEAQ (reference sequence). CDR3 amino acids: CASSMTGVATGELFF. The CDR3 bases are TGTGCCAGCAGCATGACAGGGGTTGCCACCGGGGAGCTGTTTTTT.